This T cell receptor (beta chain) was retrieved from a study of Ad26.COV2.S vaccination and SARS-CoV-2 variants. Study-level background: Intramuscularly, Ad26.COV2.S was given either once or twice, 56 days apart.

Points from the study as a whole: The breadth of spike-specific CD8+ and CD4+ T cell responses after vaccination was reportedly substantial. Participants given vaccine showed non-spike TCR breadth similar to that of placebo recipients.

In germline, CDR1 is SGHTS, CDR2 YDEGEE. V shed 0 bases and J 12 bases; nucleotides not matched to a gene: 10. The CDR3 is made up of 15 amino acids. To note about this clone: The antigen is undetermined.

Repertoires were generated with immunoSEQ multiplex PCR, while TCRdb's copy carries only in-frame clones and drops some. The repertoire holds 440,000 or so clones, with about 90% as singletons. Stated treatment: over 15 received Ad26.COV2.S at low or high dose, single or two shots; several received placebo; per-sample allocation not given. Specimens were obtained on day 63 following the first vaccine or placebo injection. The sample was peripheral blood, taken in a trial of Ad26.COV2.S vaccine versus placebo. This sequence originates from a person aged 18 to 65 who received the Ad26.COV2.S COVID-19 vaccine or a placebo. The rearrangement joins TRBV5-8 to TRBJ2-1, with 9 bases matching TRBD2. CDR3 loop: CASSLEVSGSTRQFF. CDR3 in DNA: TGTGCCAGCAGCTTGGAAGTTAGCGGGAGCACTCGGCAGTTCTTC.